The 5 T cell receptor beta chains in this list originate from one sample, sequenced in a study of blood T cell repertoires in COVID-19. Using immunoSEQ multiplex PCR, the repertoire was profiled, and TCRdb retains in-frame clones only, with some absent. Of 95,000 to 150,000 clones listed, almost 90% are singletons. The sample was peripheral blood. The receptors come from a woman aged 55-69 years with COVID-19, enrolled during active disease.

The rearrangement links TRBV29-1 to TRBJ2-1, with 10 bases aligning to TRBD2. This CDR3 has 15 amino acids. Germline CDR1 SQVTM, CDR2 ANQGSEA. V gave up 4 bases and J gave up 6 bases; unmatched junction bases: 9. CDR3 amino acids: CSVGNLAGGSNEQFF. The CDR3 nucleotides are TGCAGCGTTGGGAATTTAGCGGGGGGAAGCAATGAGCAGTTCTTC.

CDR3 sequence reads: CASSLGFQTGRSGNTIYF. In DNA, the CDR3 is TGTGCCAGCAGCTTAGGGTTCCAGACGGGGAGGTCTGGAAACACCATATATTTT. This rearrangement joins TRBV11-2 to TRBJ1-3; no definite D call. Per the germline V gene, CDR1 is SGHAT and CDR2 is FQNNGV. The CDR3 is 18 amino acids. V lost 1 base to trimming and J lost 1 base, with 17 bases between them.

The CDR3 sequence is CASSSAGYSGNTIYF. In DNA form, the CDR3 reads TGTGCCAGCTCATCCGCAGGGTACTCTGGAAACACCATATATTTT. The chain is built from TRBV18 and TRBJ1-3; a weak D match, TRBD1 (5 bases). CDR3 size: 15 residues. Trimming removed 5 bases at V and 0 bases at J, with 11 bases between. CDR1 and CDR2 from the germline V gene are KGHSH and LQKENI.

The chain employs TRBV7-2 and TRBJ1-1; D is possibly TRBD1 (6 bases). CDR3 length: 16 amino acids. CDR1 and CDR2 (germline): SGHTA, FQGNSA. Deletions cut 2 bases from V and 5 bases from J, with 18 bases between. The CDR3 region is CASSLTIQGFGTEAFF. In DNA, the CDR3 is TGTGCCAGCAGCTTAACAATACAGGGATTTGGGACTGAAGCTTTCTTT.

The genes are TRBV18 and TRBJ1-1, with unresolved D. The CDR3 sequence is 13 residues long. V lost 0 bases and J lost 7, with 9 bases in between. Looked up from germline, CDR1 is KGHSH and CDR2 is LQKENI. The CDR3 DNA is TGTGCCAGCTCACCACCGTCCTACCGTGAAGCTTTCTTT. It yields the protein CASSPPSYREAFF.